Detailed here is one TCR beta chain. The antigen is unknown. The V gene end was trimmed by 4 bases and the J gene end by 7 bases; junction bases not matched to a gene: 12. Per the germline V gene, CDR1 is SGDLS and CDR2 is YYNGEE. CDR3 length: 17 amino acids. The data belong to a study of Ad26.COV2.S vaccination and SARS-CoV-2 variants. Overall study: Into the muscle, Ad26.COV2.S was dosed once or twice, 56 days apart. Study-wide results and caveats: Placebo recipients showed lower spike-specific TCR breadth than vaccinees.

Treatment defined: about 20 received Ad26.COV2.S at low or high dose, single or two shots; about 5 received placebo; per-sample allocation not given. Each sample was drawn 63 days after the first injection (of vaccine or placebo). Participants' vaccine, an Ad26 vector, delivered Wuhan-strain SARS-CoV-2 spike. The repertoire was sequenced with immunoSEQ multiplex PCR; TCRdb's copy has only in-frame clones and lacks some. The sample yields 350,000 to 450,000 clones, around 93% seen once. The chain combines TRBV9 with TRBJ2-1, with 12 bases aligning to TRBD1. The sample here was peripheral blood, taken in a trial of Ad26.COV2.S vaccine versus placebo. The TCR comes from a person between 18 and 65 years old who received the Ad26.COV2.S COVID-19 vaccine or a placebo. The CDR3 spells CASSPLGQGAFANEQFF. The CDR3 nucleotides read TGTGCCAGCAGCCCCCTGGGACAGGGGGCGTTTGCTAATGAGCAGTTCTTC.